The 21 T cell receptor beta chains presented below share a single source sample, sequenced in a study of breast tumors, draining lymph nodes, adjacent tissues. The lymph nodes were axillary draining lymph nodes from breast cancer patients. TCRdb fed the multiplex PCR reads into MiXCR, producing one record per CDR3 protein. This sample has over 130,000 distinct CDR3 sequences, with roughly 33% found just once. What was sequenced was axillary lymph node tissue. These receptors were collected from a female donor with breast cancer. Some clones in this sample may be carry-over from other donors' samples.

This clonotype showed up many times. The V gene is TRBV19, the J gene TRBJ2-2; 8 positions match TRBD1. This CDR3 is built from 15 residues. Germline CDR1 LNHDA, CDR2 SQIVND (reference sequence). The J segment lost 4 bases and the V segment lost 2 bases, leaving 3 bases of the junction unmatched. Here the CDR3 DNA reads TGTGCCAGTAGTATACCCGGACAGGGCACCGGGGAGCTGTTTTTT. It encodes CASSIPGQGTGELFF.

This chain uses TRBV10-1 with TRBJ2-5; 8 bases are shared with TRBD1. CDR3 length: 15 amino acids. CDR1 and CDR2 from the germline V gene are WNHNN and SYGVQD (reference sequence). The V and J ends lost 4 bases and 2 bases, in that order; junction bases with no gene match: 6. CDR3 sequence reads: CASSGVQGDQETQYF. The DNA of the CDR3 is TGCGCCAGCAGTGGGGTACAGGGGGATCAAGAGACCCAGTACTTC.

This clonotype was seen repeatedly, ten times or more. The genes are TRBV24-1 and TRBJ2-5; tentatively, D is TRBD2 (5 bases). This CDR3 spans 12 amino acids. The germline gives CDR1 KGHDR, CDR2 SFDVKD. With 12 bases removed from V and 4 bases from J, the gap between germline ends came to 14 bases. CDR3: CAVSPGGETQYF. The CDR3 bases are TGTGCCGTCTCACCAGGAGGAGAGACCCAGTACTTC.

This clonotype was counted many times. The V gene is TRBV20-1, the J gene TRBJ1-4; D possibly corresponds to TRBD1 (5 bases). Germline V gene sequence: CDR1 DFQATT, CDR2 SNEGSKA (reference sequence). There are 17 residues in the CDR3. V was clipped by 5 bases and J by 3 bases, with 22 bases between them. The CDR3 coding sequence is TGCAGTGCTCCGAGTTGGGGGAGTGGGCGGTCTAATGAAAAACTGTTTTTT. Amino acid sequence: CSAPSWGSGRSNEKLFF.

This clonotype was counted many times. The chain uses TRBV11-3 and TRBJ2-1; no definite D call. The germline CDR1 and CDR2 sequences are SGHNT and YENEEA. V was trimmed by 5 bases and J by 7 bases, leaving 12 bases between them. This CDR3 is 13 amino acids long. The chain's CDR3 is CASSHFSRNEQFF. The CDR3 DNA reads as TGTGCCAGCAGCCACTTCAGCAGAAATGAGCAGTTCTTC.

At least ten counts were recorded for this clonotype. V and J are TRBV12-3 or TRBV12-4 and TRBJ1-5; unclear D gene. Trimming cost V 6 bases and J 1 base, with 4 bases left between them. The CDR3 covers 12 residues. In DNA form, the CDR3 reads TGTGCCAGCAGGAACAGCAATCAGCCCCAGCATTTT. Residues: CASRNSNQPQHF.

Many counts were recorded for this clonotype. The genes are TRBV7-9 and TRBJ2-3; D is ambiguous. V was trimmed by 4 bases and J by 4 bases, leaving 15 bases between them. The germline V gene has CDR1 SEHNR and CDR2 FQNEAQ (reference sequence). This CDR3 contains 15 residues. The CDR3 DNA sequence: TGTGCCAGCAGCTCCGTTAGGTTGGGCGCAGATACGCAGTATTTT. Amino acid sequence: CASSSVRLGADTQYF.

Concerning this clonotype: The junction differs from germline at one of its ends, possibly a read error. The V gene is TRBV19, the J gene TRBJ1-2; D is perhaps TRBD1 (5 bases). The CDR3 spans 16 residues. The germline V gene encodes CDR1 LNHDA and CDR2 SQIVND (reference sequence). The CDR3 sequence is CASSGPGTGVNYGYTF. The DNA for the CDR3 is TGCGCCAGTAGCGGACCCGGGACGGGGGTAAACTATGGCTACACCTTC.

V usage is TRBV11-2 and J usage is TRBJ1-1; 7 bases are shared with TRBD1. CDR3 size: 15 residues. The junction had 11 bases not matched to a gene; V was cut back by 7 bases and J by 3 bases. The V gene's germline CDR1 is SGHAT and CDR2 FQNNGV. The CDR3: CASTPPTGADTEAFF. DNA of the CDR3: TGTGCCAGCACCCCCCCTACAGGGGCCGACACTGAAGCTTTCTTT.

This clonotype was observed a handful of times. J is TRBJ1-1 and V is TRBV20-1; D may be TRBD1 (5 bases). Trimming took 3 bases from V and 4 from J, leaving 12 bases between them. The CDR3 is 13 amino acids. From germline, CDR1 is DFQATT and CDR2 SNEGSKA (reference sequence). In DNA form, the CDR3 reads TGCAGTGCTAGCGGCGGGGGTAGCACTGAAGCTTTCTTT. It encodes CSASGGGSTEAFF.

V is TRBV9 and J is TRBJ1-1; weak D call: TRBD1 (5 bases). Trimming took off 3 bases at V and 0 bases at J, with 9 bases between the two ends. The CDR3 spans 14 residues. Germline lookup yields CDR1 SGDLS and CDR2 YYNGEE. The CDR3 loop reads CASSARGLNTEAFF. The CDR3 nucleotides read TGTGCCAGCAGCGCGCGGGGCTTGAACACTGAAGCTTTCTTT.

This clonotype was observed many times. The CDR3 protein is CASTEWGAGYGYTF. Written as DNA, the CDR3 is TGTGCCAGCACCGAGTGGGGGGCGGGCTATGGCTACACCTTC. The J gene is TRBJ1-2, the V gene TRBV2; possibly TRBD1 for D (6 bases). Per germline, CDR1 SNHLY and CDR2 FYNNEI. Trimming took 7 bases from V and 4 from J, leaving 16 bases between them. CDR3 length: 14 amino acids.

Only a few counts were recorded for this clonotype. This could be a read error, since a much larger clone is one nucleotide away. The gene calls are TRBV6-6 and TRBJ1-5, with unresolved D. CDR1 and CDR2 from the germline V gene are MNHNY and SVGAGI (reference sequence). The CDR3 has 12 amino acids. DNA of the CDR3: TGTGCCAGCAGTCACTCGGGCAGACCCCAGCATTTT. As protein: CASSHSGRPQHF.

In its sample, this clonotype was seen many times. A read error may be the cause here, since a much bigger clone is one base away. CDR3 loop: CASSFFETPYF. The DNA for the CDR3 is TGTGCCAGCAGCTTTTTCGAGACCCCGTACTTC. The chain links TRBV11-1 to TRBJ2-5, with no clear D. Germline CDR1 reads SGHAT; CDR2 reads FQDESV (reference sequence). This CDR3 has 11 amino acids.

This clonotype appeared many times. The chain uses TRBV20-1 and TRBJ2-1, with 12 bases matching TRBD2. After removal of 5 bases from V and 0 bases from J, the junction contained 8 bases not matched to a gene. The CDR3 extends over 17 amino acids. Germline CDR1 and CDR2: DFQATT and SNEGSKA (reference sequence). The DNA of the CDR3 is TGCAGTGCTTCCGGGACTAGCGGGCCCCGCTCCTACAATGAGCAGTTCTTC. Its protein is CSASGTSGPRSYNEQFF.

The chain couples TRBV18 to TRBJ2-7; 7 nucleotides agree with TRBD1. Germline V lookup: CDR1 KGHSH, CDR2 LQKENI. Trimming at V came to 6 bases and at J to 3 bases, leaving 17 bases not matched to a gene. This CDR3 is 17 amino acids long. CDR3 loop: CASSGTAKIPGLYEQYV. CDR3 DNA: TGTGCCAGCTCGGGGACAGCCAAGATTCCGGGGCTCTACGAGCAGTACGTC.

CDR3 loop: CASSLREDYGYTF. CDR3 bases: TGTGCCAGCAGCTTAAGGGAGGACTATGGCTACACCTTC. The rearrangement joins TRBV5-5 to TRBJ1-2; D ambiguous. This CDR3 contains 13 residues. Trimming took off 2 bases at V and 3 bases at J, with 8 bases between the two ends. From germline, CDR1 is SGHKS and CDR2 YYEKEE (reference sequence).

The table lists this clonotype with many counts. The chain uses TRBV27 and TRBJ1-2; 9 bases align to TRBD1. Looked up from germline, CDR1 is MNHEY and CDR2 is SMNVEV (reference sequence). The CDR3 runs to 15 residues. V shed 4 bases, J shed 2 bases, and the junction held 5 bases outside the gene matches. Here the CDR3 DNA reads TGTGCCAGCAGTTCCGAAGGGACAGGGAACTATGGCTACACCTTC. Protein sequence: CASSSEGTGNYGYTF.

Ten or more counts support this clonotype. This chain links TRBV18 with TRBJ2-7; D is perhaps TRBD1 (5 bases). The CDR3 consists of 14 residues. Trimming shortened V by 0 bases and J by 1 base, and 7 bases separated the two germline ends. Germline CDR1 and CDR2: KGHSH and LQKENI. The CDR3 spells CASSPPDSSYEQYF. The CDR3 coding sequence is TGTGCCAGCTCACCACCAGACAGTTCCTACGAGCAGTACTTC.

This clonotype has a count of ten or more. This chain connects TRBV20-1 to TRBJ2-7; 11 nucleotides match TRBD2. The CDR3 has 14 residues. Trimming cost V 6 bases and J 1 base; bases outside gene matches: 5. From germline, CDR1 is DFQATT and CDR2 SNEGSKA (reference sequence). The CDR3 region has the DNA TGCAGTGCACCGGGACTAGCGGTGTCCTACGAGCAGTACTTC. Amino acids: CSAPGLAVSYEQYF.

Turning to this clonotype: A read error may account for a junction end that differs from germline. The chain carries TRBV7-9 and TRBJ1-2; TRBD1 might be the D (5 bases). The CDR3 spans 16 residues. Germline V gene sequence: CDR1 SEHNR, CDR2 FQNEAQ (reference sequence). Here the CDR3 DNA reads TGTGCCAGCAGCTTAGGAGGAGCTGGCAGGACATATGGCCACACCTTC. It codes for CASSLGGAGRTYGHTF.